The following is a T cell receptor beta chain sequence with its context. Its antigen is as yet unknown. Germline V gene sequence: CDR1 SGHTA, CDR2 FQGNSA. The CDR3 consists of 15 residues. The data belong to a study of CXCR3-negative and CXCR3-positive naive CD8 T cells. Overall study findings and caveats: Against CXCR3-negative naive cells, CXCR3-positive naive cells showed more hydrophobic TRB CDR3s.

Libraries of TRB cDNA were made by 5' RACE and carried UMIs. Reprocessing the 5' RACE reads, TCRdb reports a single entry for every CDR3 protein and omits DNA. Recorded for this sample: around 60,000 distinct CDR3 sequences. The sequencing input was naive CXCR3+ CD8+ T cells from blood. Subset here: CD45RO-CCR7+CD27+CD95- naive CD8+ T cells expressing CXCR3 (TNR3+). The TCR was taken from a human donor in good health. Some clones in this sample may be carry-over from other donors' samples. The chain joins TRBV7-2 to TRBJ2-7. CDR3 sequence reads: CASSLVSGATYEQYF.